The 17 T cell receptor beta chains below all came from one sample that was sequenced in a study of radiotherapy plus CTLA-4 blockade in lung cancer. Profiling relied on immunoSEQ multiplex PCR, and the TCRdb table lists in-frame clones only, not all of them. The table has approximately 77,000 clones, under 80% seen once. This material consisted of peripheral blood, taken from a patient treated with radiotherapy plus ipilimumab. These receptors all stem from a human donor with non-small cell lung cancer whose response to radiotherapy plus ipilimumab could not be evaluated. Some clones in this sample may be carry-over from other donors' samples.

The rearrangement uses TRBV7-3 and TRBJ2-7; TRBD1 aligns across 9 bases. This CDR3 contains 14 residues. Trimming took 8 bases from V and 2 from J; bases not matched to a gene: 7. Germline V gene data show CDR1 as SGHTA and CDR2 as FQGTGA. CDR3 protein: CASGRGTGTYEQYF. The CDR3 DNA follows: TGTGCCAGCGGTCGGGGGACAGGGACCTACGAGCAGTACTTC.

This clone appeared a few times. The chain employs TRBV13 and TRBJ2-7, with 9 bases lining up with TRBD1. Per the germline V gene, CDR1 is PRHDT and CDR2 is FYEKMQ (reference sequence). Losses at the gene ends were 4 bases for V and 4 bases for J; bases not matched to a gene: 11. The CDR3 extends over 16 amino acids. CDR3 amino acids: CASSSYPGQGRYEQYF. CDR3 coding DNA: TGTGCCAGCAGCTCATACCCTGGACAGGGGCGTTACGAGCAGTACTTC.

This clone was recorded a few times. The rearrangement joins TRBV5-1 to TRBJ2-5; 8 bases are a match to TRBD2. CDR1 is SGHRS, CDR2 YFSETQ, per germline. The length of the CDR3 is 14 residues. Trimming took 4 bases from V and 5 from J; bases not matched to a gene: 7. The chain's CDR3 is CASSPRGGAETQYF. CDR3 sequence (DNA): TGCGCCAGCAGCCCCCGGGGGGGTGCCGAGACCCAGTACTTC.

This clone came up a few times. The chain combines TRBV19 with TRBJ1-1; D gene uncertain. The CDR3 is made up of 14 amino acids. CDR1 LNHDA and CDR2 SQIVND come from the germline V gene (reference sequence). Deletions cut 5 bases from V and 4 bases from J, with 14 bases between. The CDR3 sequence: CASSHPGRSTEAFF. The CDR3 coding sequence is TGTGCCAGTAGTCACCCGGGGAGAAGCACTGAAGCTTTCTTT.

The chain has TRBV5-4 and TRBJ2-6, with 8 nucleotides matching TRBD1. Germline trimming cut 4 bases from V and 0 bases from J; bases unmatched to any gene: 12. The CDR3 spans 19 residues. CDR1 and CDR2 (germline): SGHNT, YYREEE (reference sequence). The CDR3 DNA is TGTGCCAGCAGCCCGCGCGGACAGGGTCTAAGCTCTGGGGCCAACGTCCTGACTTTC. Translation: CASSPRGQGLSSGANVLTF.

The V call is TRBV7-2, the J call TRBJ1-2; 7 bases are a match to TRBD1. Germline V gene sequence: CDR1 SGHTA, CDR2 FQGNSA. V lost 5 bases to trimming and J lost 1 base; unmatched junction nucleotides: 7. There are 15 residues in the CDR3. Here the CDR3 reads CASSDKGTVNYGYTF. The CDR3 DNA reads TGTGCCAGCAGCGACAAAGGGACAGTTAACTATGGCTACACCTTC.

The chain uses TRBV5-1 and TRBJ2-7, with D uncertain. This CDR3 region has 16 residues. Germline values: CDR1 SGHRS, CDR2 YFSETQ. V shed 4 bases and J shed 3 bases, with 20 bases lying between them. The DNA for the CDR3 is TGCGCCAGCAGCCTGGACCCTCCCGCAGCGAGCTACGAGCAGTACTTC. It is translated as CASSLDPPAASYEQYF.

The genes are TRBV29-1 and TRBJ1-1, with no clear D. Trimming pared 1 base from V and 7 bases from J, leaving 7 bases between. Germline V gene data show CDR1 as SQVTM and CDR2 as ANQGSEA. This CDR3 comprises 11 residues. Here the CDR3 DNA reads TGCAGCGTTGAAGTTGGCAGTGAAGCTTTCTTT. It encodes CSVEVGSEAFF.

The chain employs TRBV19 and TRBJ2-3, with D hard to call. The germline V and J ends were trimmed by 5 bases and 2 bases, with 8 bases remaining between them. The CDR3 totals 13 residues. Germline assignment: CDR1 LNHDA and CDR2 SQIVND (reference sequence). The DNA for the CDR3 is TGTGCCAGTAGTTCAGAAATCACAGATACGCAGTATTTT. The encoded protein is CASSSEITDTQYF. Full variable domain (outside the CDR3, taken from reference TRBV19 and TRBJ2-3): DGGITQSPKYLFRKEGQNVTLSCEQNLNHDAMYWYRQDPGQGLRLIYYSQIVNDFQKGDIAEGYSVSREKKESFPLTVTSAQKNPTAFYLCASSSEITDTQYFGPGTRLTVL.

Points on this clone: The identical CDR3 is also encoded by other nucleotide sequences in the sample. The rearrangement links TRBV9 to TRBJ2-5; 8 bases agree with TRBD2. CDR1 is SGDLS and CDR2 is YYNGEE in the germline V gene. The ends lost 4 bases at V and 7 bases at J; junction bases unmatched: 15. The length of the CDR3 is 16 residues. CDR3 in DNA: TGTGCCAGCAGCTCCGGGGGGGAGAGGAGCCAGTGGACCCAGTACTTC. It specifies CASSSGGERSQWTQYF.

The genes are TRBV29-1 and TRBJ1-2; 7 positions match TRBD1. V gave up 5 bases and J gave up 7 bases; unmatched junction bases: 7. Germline CDR1 and CDR2: SQVTM and ANQGSEA. The CDR3 totals 12 residues. The CDR3 nucleotides are TGCAGCGTTTCCACGACAGGGCTTGGCTACACCTTC. Its protein is CSVSTTGLGYTF.

The chain joins TRBV5-1 to TRBJ2-3; 7 nucleotides align to TRBD1. Germline V gives CDR1 SGHRS, CDR2 YFSETQ. V lost 4 bases to trimming and J lost 3 bases; unmatched junction nucleotides: 8. The CDR3 loop spans 15 amino acids. The CDR3 loop is CASSDQGVRTDTQYF. In DNA, the CDR3 is TGCGCCAGCAGCGACCAGGGGGTTCGGACAGATACGCAGTATTTT.

V usage is TRBV7-2 and J usage is TRBJ2-5; TRBD1 matches at 8 bases. Germline CDR1 reads SGHTA; CDR2 reads FQGNSA. This CDR3 comprises 15 residues. With V trimmed by 5 bases and J by 4 bases, 9 bases remained unmatched. Written as DNA, the CDR3 is TGTGCCAGCAGCCTTGACAGGGGAGGATTAGAGACCCAGTACTTC. It specifies CASSLDRGGLETQYF.

The CDR3 DNA follows: TGTGCCACCAGCTCTGGACAGCTGAACACTGAAGCTTTCTTT. This sequence encodes CATSSGQLNTEAFF. The chain joins TRBV15 to TRBJ1-1, with D possibly TRBD1 on 6 matching bases. The CDR3 runs 14 residues. V was cut by 5 bases and J by 0 bases, with 10 bases left in between. From germline, CDR1 is LNHNV and CDR2 YYDKDF (reference sequence).

The rearrangement joins TRBV7-2 to TRBJ2-7; possibly TRBD1 for D (5 bases). Per germline, CDR1 SGHTA and CDR2 FQGNSA. The CDR3 runs 14 residues. The germline V and J ends were trimmed by 1 base and 6 bases, with 13 bases remaining between them. CDR3 bases: TGTGCCAGCAGCTTAGGGGGCCCGTCTGGCGAGCAGTACTTC. This sequence encodes CASSLGGPSGEQYF.

The gene calls are TRBV28 and TRBJ2-3; 7 bases are a match to TRBD1. The CDR3 covers 14 residues. V shed 10 bases and J 1 base; nucleotides not matched to a gene: 8. Germline V gene sequence: CDR1 MDHEN, CDR2 SYDVKM. The CDR3 protein is CATIGTEGTDTQYF. CDR3 nucleotides: TGTGCCACCATAGGGACAGAAGGCACAGATACGCAGTATTTT.

This CDR3 is CASSGGLAGRETQYF. CDR3 DNA sequence: TGCGCCAGCAGCGGGGGACTAGCGGGGAGGGAGACCCAGTACTTC. The chain employs TRBV5-1 and TRBJ2-5; 13 nucleotides match TRBD2. The CDR3 is made up of 15 amino acids. Germline V gene lookup returns CDR1 SGHRS and CDR2 YFSETQ. J lost 5 bases, V lost 4 bases, and 5 bases had no gene match.